The 23 T cell receptor beta chains below were found in one sample sequenced in a study of low-dose radiotherapy and immunotherapy resistance in tumors. The sample's time point: after trial treatment. Documented treatment: LDRT plus nivolumab, ipilimumab, low-dose cyclophosphamide and aspirin (RACIN trial). Primers used for first-strand cDNA, a TRAV- and TRBV-specific set, covered both alpha and beta chains. Both a constant-region primer and a V-primer adapter served to amplify TCRs across 15 to 20 PCR cycles. MiXCR, applied by TCRdb to the reads, yields one record per CDR3 protein. This table holds about 100,000 distinct CDR3 sequences, 20% found once. This specimen consisted of PBMCs, obtained after low-dose radiotherapy plus immunotherapy. These receptors all come from a male donor with prostate cancer.

This clonotype was found many times. The chain carries TRBV3-1 and TRBJ1-6, with TRBD1 identical over 9 bases. This CDR3 has 13 amino acids. Trimming took 4 bases from V and 8 from J; bases not matched to a gene: 0. Germline loops: CDR1 LGHDT, CDR2 YNNKEL (reference sequence). CDR3 nucleotide sequence: TGTGCCAGCAGCCGGGACAGGGATTCACCCCTCCACTTT. Its translation is CASSRDRDSPLHF. The full variable domain, with the rest looked up from reference TRBV3-1 and TRBJ1-6, is DTAVSQTPKYLVTQMGNDKSIKCEQNLGHDTMYWYKQDSKKFLKIMFSYNNKELIINETVPNRFSPKSPDKAHLNLHINSLELGDSAVYFCASSRDRDSPLHFGNGTRLTVT.

This clonotype has at least ten counts. The rearrangement joins TRBV24-1 to TRBJ1-6; no firm D call. CDR3 length equals 14 residues. The germline V and J ends were trimmed by 5 bases and 7 bases, with 11 bases remaining between them. Germline lookup yields CDR1 KGHDR and CDR2 SFDVKD. The CDR3 protein is CATSGTVLNSPLHF. The CDR3 DNA is TGTGCCACCAGTGGCACAGTGCTCAATTCACCCCTCCACTTT.

In its sample, this clonotype was seen many times. The chain links TRBV5-4 to TRBJ1-1, with 7 nucleotides matching TRBD1. V trimming: 1 base; J trimming: 11 bases; junction bases outside the gene matches: 17. In germline, CDR1 is SGHNT, CDR2 YYREEE (reference sequence). The CDR3 sequence is 16 residues long. CDR3 loop: CASSLKYSGTELVAFF. CDR3 DNA sequence: TGTGCCAGCAGCTTGAAATACTCGGGGACAGAACTGGTCGCTTTCTTT.

The genes are TRBV12-3 or TRBV12-4 and TRBJ2-1; D is undetermined. The CDR3 is 16 residues long. V was cut by 4 bases and J by 0 bases, with 13 bases left in between. CDR3 loop: CASSSFGRISYNEQFF. The CDR3 region has the DNA TGTGCCAGCAGTTCCTTCGGGCGGATCTCCTACAATGAGCAGTTCTTC.

This clonotype was seen repeatedly, ten times or more. The J gene is TRBJ1-1, the V gene TRBV28; D gene uncertain. The CDR3 runs 11 residues. Germline V gene data show CDR1 as MDHEN and CDR2 as SYDVKM. The V end was cut by 6 bases, the J end by 1 base, with 3 bases between. For the CDR3, the DNA is TGTGCCAGCAGCCCGAACACTGAAGCTTTCTTT. This translates into CASSPNTEAFF.

This clonotype showed up many times. This rearrangement joins TRBV12-3 or TRBV12-4 to TRBJ1-5; D call uncertain. V was shortened by 6 bases and J by 6 bases, with 18 bases between the two germline ends. The CDR3 runs to 15 residues. The CDR3 here is CASSHDNSWAQPQHF. The DNA of the CDR3 is TGTGCCAGCAGCCATGACAACTCCTGGGCTCAGCCCCAGCATTTT.

This clonotype was detected ten times or more. The J gene is TRBJ2-7, the V gene TRBV5-1; 8 positions agree with TRBD2. This CDR3 comprises 15 residues. Germline trimming cut 4 bases from V and 11 bases from J; bases unmatched to any gene: 17. Germline V gene data show CDR1 as SGHRS and CDR2 as YFSETQ. The CDR3 is CASSDPGGPTGSEYF. The CDR3, as DNA: TGCGCCAGCAGCGACCCGGGGGGGCCCACCGGATCGGAGTACTTC.

In this sample, this clonotype turned up many times. A junction boundary mismatches the germline segment, possibly from a read error. The rearrangement uses TRBV5-3 and TRBJ2-7, with D tentatively TRBD2 (5 bases). TRBV5-3 is an ORF; its function is uncertain. The CDR3 spans 16 residues. In DNA form, the CDR3 reads TGTGCCAGCAGCTTGGACGCCGGGGTTAGCTCCTACGAGCAGTACTTC. Translation: CASSLDAGVSSYEQYF.

The rearrangement joins TRBV9 to TRBJ2-3; 7 bases fit TRBD2. Germline lookup yields CDR1 SGDLS and CDR2 YYNGEE. The CDR3 has 15 amino acids. V lost 7 bases and J lost 0; bases outside the gene matches: 8. The CDR3 loop is CASQDGRHSTDTQYF. In DNA, the CDR3 is TGTGCCAGCCAGGACGGGAGGCATAGCACAGATACGCAGTATTTT.

This clonotype appeared many times. This chain joins TRBV19 and TRBJ2-7; no definite D call. The CDR3 extends over 15 amino acids. Trimming cost V 4 bases and J 0 bases, with 13 bases left between them. The V gene's germline CDR1 is LNHDA and CDR2 SQIVND (reference sequence). This CDR3 reads CASSTSGSSSYEQYF. The CDR3 nucleotides read TGTGCCAGTAGTACCTCAGGTTCTAGCTCCTACGAGCAGTACTTC.

This clonotype was picked up a small number of times. It is likely a read error: a sequence one base away is far more abundant. The chain recombines TRBV5-4 with TRBJ2-7, with TRBD2 matching over 8 bases. Looked up from germline, CDR1 is SGHNT and CDR2 is YYREEE (reference sequence). This CDR3 has 16 amino acids. Losses at the gene ends were 4 bases for V and 7 bases for J; bases not matched to a gene: 16. For the CDR3, the DNA is TGTGCCAGCAGCAGCGGAGCGGGGGCCCCCTTGAATGAGCAGTACTTC. Its translation: CASSSGAGAPLNEQYF.

At least ten counts were recorded for this clonotype. The chain combines TRBV18 with TRBJ2-7; D possibly corresponds to TRBD1 (6 bases). The CDR3 spans 14 residues. Germline CDR1 is KGHSH and CDR2 is LQKENI. The V end was cut by 8 bases, the J end by 1 base, with 15 bases between. In DNA form, the CDR3 reads TGTGCCAGCGCCGGGACACAGAAGTCCTACGAGCAGTACTTC. This translates into CASAGTQKSYEQYF.

This chain joins TRBV5-5 and TRBJ2-2, with D possibly TRBD1 on 5 matching bases. CDR1 is SGHKS and CDR2 is YYEKEE in the germline V gene (reference sequence). Trimming removed 2 bases from V and 2 bases from J, with 10 bases in between. The CDR3 runs 15 residues. CDR3 sequence: CASSFAGINTGELFF. The CDR3 coding sequence is TGTGCCAGCAGCTTCGCAGGGATAAACACCGGGGAGCTGTTTTTT. Drawing the rest from reference TRBV5-5 and TRBJ2-2, the complete variable domain is DAGVTQSPTHLIKTRGQQVTLRCSPISGHKSVSWYQQVLGQGPQFIFQYYEKEERGRGNFPDRFSARQFPNYSSELNVNALLLGDSALYLCASSFAGINTGELFFGEGSRLTVL.

This chain's CDR3 is CASRSGGTGHNEQFF. The CDR3 bases are TGTGCCAGCAGGTCCGGGGGGACTGGGCACAATGAGCAGTTCTTC. V usage is TRBV6-1 and J usage is TRBJ2-1, with 7 bases matching TRBD2. Unmatched junction bases numbered 10, after V lost 6 bases and J lost 5 bases. The CDR3 spans 15 residues. Germline assignment: CDR1 MNHNS and CDR2 SASEGT.

This clonotype occurred many times. The chain uses TRBV7-9 and TRBJ2-1, with 8 bases fitting TRBD2. Looked up from germline, CDR1 is SEHNR and CDR2 is FQNEAQ (reference sequence). With 4 bases clipped from V and 8 bases from J, the junction kept 10 bases outside the gene matches. There are 15 residues in the CDR3. CDR3 in DNA: TGTGCCAGCAGCTCGGACGGGGGGGCCGAAGATGAGCAGTTCTTC. This translates into CASSSDGGAEDEQFF.

Sample share makes this clonotype medium-sized (0.01 to 0.1%). The J gene is TRBJ1-5, the V gene TRBV19; no firm D call. The CDR3 is 15 amino acids. V gave up 7 bases and J gave up 0 bases, with 13 bases separating them. Germline-derived CDR1 and CDR2 are LNHDA and SQIVND (reference sequence). For the CDR3, the DNA is TGTGCCAGTACCGCGGCGGCTTATAGCAATCAGCCCCAGCATTTT. Its protein is CASTAAAYSNQPQHF.

At least ten counts were recorded for this clonotype. The chain couples TRBV7-2 to TRBJ1-2; TRBD1 might be the D (6 bases). Germline V gene sequence: CDR1 SGHTA, CDR2 FQGNSA. V dropped 5 bases and J dropped 1 base, with 11 bases sitting between them. This CDR3 is built from 14 residues. CDR3 coding DNA: TGTGCCAGCAGCCTCGACAGGTTTAACTATGGCTACACCTTC. This translates into CASSLDRFNYGYTF.

This clonotype showed up just a few times. The chain employs TRBV5-1 and TRBJ2-7; TRBD2 is a possible D gene (5 bases). V lost 3 bases to trimming and J lost 5 bases, with 18 bases between them. CDR1 is SGHRS, CDR2 YFSETQ, per germline. The CDR3 sequence is 15 residues long. The CDR3 DNA is TGCGCCAGCAGCTCCGGATTATGGGGAGCACACGAGCAGTACTTC. Encoded protein: CASSSGLWGAHEQYF.

This clonotype was observed at least ten times. The chain has TRBV2 and TRBJ1-5, with a weak D call TRBD1 (5 bases). V lost 4 bases and J lost 7, with 11 bases in between. The CDR3 length is 13 residues. Germline lookup yields CDR1 SNHLY and CDR2 FYNNEI. DNA for the CDR3: TGTGCCAGCAGTGCATCCGAGGGGCAGCCCCAGCATTTT. It codes for CASSASEGQPQHF.

As concerns this clonotype: Just one base apart from a much larger clone, this may be a read error. The genes are TRBV2 and TRBJ1-1; 7 nucleotides align to TRBD1. The V and J ends lost 7 bases and 5 bases, in that order; junction bases with no gene match: 13. The germline V gene has CDR1 SNHLY and CDR2 FYNNEI. The CDR3 is 15 amino acids. The CDR3 reads CASKLRGRVGTEAFF. Here the CDR3 DNA reads TGTGCCAGCAAGTTAAGGGGGCGTGTGGGAACTGAAGCTTTCTTT.

This clonotype was counted ten times or more. J is TRBJ2-7 and V is TRBV7-2; 11 bases line up with TRBD2. CDR3 size: 14 residues. V lost 3 bases to trimming and J lost 6 bases; unmatched junction nucleotides: 4. The germline V gene has CDR1 SGHTA and CDR2 FQGNSA. CDR3 nucleotide sequence: TGTGCCAGCAGCTTTAGCGGGGGGGCGCCCGAGCAGTACTTC. Translation gives CASSFSGGAPEQYF.

This clonotype was counted ten times or more. The chain recombines TRBV7-9 with TRBJ2-2, with D unclear. The germline gives CDR1 SEHNR, CDR2 FQNEAQ (reference sequence). The CDR3 has 13 amino acids. V gave up 5 bases and J gave up 5 bases, with 9 bases separating them. Here the CDR3 reads CASSPRSTGELFF. The CDR3 DNA reads as TGTGCCAGCAGCCCGCGATCGACCGGGGAGCTGTTTTTT.

On this clonotype itself: A read error is the likely source, as a far larger clone sits one nucleotide away. J is TRBJ2-1 and V is TRBV6-2 or TRBV6-3; D is possibly TRBD1 or TRBD2 (5 bases each). There are 15 residues in the CDR3. V lost 2 bases, J lost 10 bases, and 18 bases lay in between. CDR1 and CDR2 from the germline V gene are MNHEY and SVGEGT. The CDR3 loop is CASSYGEEGNYEQFF. CDR3 sequence (DNA): TGTGCCAGCAGTTACGGGGAAGAGGGGAACTACGAGCAGTTCTTC.